One and the same sample provided the 27 T cell receptor beta chains below, sequenced in a study of blood T cell repertoires in COVID-19. TCRdb's copy holds only in-frame clones and misses some; the assay was immunoSEQ multiplex PCR. The sample has around 340,000 clones, roughly 90% seen once. Sequencing was done on a sample of peripheral blood. All receptors derive from a woman aged 60-75 years with COVID-19, enrolled during active disease.

CDR3 in amino acids: CASSLASGGFTEAFF. The CDR3 DNA is TGTGCCAGCAGTTTGGCGTCAGGGGGCTTCACTGAAGCTTTCTTT. The gene calls are TRBV28 and TRBJ1-1; 8 bases match TRBD1. The germline CDR1 and CDR2 sequences are MDHEN and SYDVKM. The CDR3 covers 15 residues. V was pared by 3 bases and J by 4 bases, with 7 bases of the junction left unmatched.

CDR3 DNA: TGTGCCTGGAGTGTCTACAGGGATGGCTACACCTTC. Protein sequence: CAWSVYRDGYTF. This sequence joins TRBV30 and TRBJ1-2; a possible D gene is TRBD1 (6 bases). CDR3 length equals 12 residues. The V gene lost 0 bases and the J gene lost 6 bases, with 8 bases spanning the gap. Germline assignment: CDR1 GTSNPN and CDR2 SVGIG (reference sequence).

The chain is built from TRBV7-8 and TRBJ1-5; 7 nucleotides line up with TRBD1. The CDR3 is 14 residues long. Looked up from germline, CDR1 is SGHVS and CDR2 is FQNEAQ. Trimming removed 4 bases from V and 2 bases from J; junction bases left unmatched: 2. The CDR3 spells CASSYDRGNQPQHF. CDR3 bases: TGTGCCAGCAGCTATGACAGGGGCAATCAGCCCCAGCATTTT. Combining the CDR3 with reference TRBV7-8 and TRBJ1-5 gives the whole variable domain GAGVSQSPRYKVAKRGQDVALRCDPISGHVSLFWYQQALGQGPEFLTYFQNEAQLDKSGLPSDRFFAERPEGSVSTLKIQRTQQEDSAVYLCASSYDRGNQPQHFGDGTRLSIL.

This chain joins TRBV6-5 and TRBJ1-2; 11 positions match TRBD1. Trimming removed 3 bases from V and 7 bases from J; junction bases left unmatched: 4. This CDR3 is 14 amino acids long. From germline, CDR1 is MNHEY and CDR2 SVGAGI. The chain's CDR3 is CASSYGQGASGYTF. Written as DNA, the CDR3 is TGTGCCAGCAGTTATGGACAGGGGGCGAGTGGCTACACCTTC.

This chain links TRBV7-8 with TRBJ2-5; D is unresolved. The CDR3 loop spans 13 amino acids. Looked up from germline, CDR1 is SGHVS and CDR2 is FQNEAQ. V dropped 8 bases and J dropped 1 base, with 11 bases sitting between them. CDR3 loop: CASGRSVQETQYF. The CDR3 bases are TGTGCCAGCGGCCGGAGCGTCCAAGAGACCCAGTACTTC.

This clone was recorded once. This rearrangement joins TRBV18 to TRBJ2-2; a weak D match, TRBD1 (6 bases). The V gene's germline CDR1 is KGHSH and CDR2 LQKENI. V lost 7 bases, J lost 4 bases, and 16 bases lay in between. The CDR3 length is 15 residues. The CDR3 protein is CASFQNPGATGELFF. The CDR3 nucleotides read TGTGCCAGCTTCCAGAATCCAGGGGCCACCGGGGAGCTGTTTTTT.

The chain recombines TRBV27 with TRBJ2-2, with 14 bases fitting TRBD2. The CDR3 length is 17 residues. Trimming cost V 8 bases and J 2 bases; bases outside gene matches: 7. Germline V gene sequence: CDR1 MNHEY, CDR2 SMNVEV (reference sequence). CDR3 protein: CASRGLAGGANTGELFF. CDR3 coding DNA: TGTGCCAGCCGCGGACTAGCGGGGGGAGCAAACACCGGGGAGCTGTTTTTT.

The chain combines TRBV5-8 with TRBJ2-1, with TRBD1 matching over 11 bases. V lost 2 bases and J lost 7; bases outside the gene matches: 5. Germline lookup yields CDR1 SGHTS and CDR2 YDEGEE. The CDR3 contains 15 residues. CDR3 coding DNA: TGTGCCAGCAGCTTTCGGACAGGGGGCATAAATGAGCAGTTCTTC. It yields the protein CASSFRTGGINEQFF.

The sample holds one count of this clone. The J gene is TRBJ1-2, the V gene TRBV6-5; D ambiguous. The length of the CDR3 is 14 residues. V lost 6 bases to trimming and J lost 9 bases, with 20 bases between them. CDR1 MNHEY and CDR2 SVGAGI come from the germline V gene. CDR3 protein: CASSPNPSTQRYTF. In DNA, the CDR3 is TGTGCCAGCAGCCCAAATCCTTCGACACAACGCTACACCTTC.

This clone was seen a few times. The chain joins TRBV18 to TRBJ1-1, with D possibly being TRBD1 (6 bases). Germline CDR1 and CDR2: KGHSH and LQKENI. The CDR3 totals 15 residues. The ends were cut back, 3 bases at V and 2 bases at J, with 13 bases in the middle. The CDR3 sequence: CASSPGRGHNTEAFF. CDR3 coding DNA: TGTGCCAGCTCACCCGGCAGGGGCCACAACACTGAAGCTTTCTTT. The variable domain in full, with the rest retrieved from reference TRBV18 and TRBJ1-1, is NAGVMQNPRHLVRRRGQEARLRCSPMKGHSHVYWYRQLPEEGLKFMVYLQKENIIDESGMPKERFSAEFPKEGPSILRIQQVVRGDSAAYFCASSPGRGHNTEAFFGQGTRLTVV.

V is TRBV18 and J is TRBJ1-2; tentative D call: TRBD1 (5 bases). The V end was cut by 0 bases, the J end by 12 bases, with 17 bases between. Germline CDR1 reads KGHSH; CDR2 reads LQKENI. CDR3 size: 14 residues. CDR3 loop: CASSPPTGGYGNTF. CDR3 in DNA: TGTGCCAGCTCACCACCAACAGGCGGTTATGGGAACACCTTC.

DNA for the CDR3: TGTGCCAGCAGTTTTTTGACAGGGAACGAGCAGTACTTC. This codes for CASSFLTGNEQYF. The V gene is TRBV27, the J gene TRBJ2-7; TRBD1 agrees at 7 bases. The germline CDR1 and CDR2 sequences are MNHEY and SMNVEV (reference sequence). The J segment lost 5 bases and the V segment lost 3 bases, leaving 4 bases of the junction unmatched. CDR3 length: 13 residues.

The genes are TRBV4-1 and TRBJ2-5; 10 bases are a match to TRBD2. The germline V gene has CDR1 MGHRA and CDR2 YSYEKL. The CDR3 extends over 16 amino acids. J gave up 2 bases and V 7 bases, and 10 bases lay outside the gene matches. CDR3 in DNA: TGCGCCAGCATCGATCAAGCGGGGGGGCTTCAAGAGACCCAGTACTTC. This encodes CASIDQAGGLQETQYF.

This clone was seen only once. Here the CDR3 DNA reads TGTGCCAGCAGCTTAGTGGCTAGCGTGACCTACGAGCAGTACTTC. Its protein product is CASSLVASVTYEQYF. This chain connects TRBV11-1 to TRBJ2-7, with D maybe TRBD2 (6 bases). V gave up 1 base and J gave up 2 bases, with 12 bases separating them. The CDR3 loop spans 15 amino acids. The V gene's germline CDR1 is SGHAT and CDR2 FQDESV (reference sequence).

The chain employs TRBV19 and TRBJ1-2, with 10 nucleotides matching TRBD1. This CDR3 has 15 amino acids. The germline V gene has CDR1 LNHDA and CDR2 SQIVND (reference sequence). V lost 6 bases, J lost 6 bases, and 10 bases stayed unmatched. The CDR3 loop is CASRKGTGVQNGYTF. Written as DNA, the CDR3 is TGTGCCAGTAGGAAAGGGACAGGGGTACAAAATGGCTACACCTTC.

V and J are TRBV5-4 and TRBJ2-2, with D possibly being TRBD1 (5 bases). Germline V lookup: CDR1 SGHNT, CDR2 YYREEE (reference sequence). This CDR3 contains 14 residues. The V end was cut by 2 bases, the J end by 5 bases, with 10 bases between. This CDR3 reads CASSFGARTGELFF. DNA of the CDR3: TGTGCCAGCAGCTTTGGGGCGCGGACCGGGGAGCTGTTTTTT.

This sequence joins TRBV24-1 and TRBJ1-2; 10 bases fit TRBD1. The germline CDR1 and CDR2 sequences are KGHDR and SFDVKD. This CDR3 spans 15 amino acids. Trimming removed 5 bases from V and 3 bases from J; junction bases left unmatched: 5. The CDR3 reads CATSAPGQGHYGYTF. The CDR3 DNA is TGTGCCACCAGTGCCCCGGGACAGGGGCACTATGGCTACACCTTC.

The gene calls are TRBV7-8 and TRBJ1-5; 10 nucleotides match TRBD1. Germline values: CDR1 SGHVS, CDR2 FQNEAQ. The CDR3 runs 15 residues. V gave up 7 bases and J gave up 3 bases; unmatched junction bases: 6. The CDR3 spells CASTKGQGINQPQHF. The CDR3 bases are TGTGCCAGCACCAAGGGACAGGGGATCAATCAGCCCCAGCATTTT.

V gene TRBV19 combines with J gene TRBJ1-4, with a possible D match to TRBD1 (5 bases). V shed 5 bases and J shed 3 bases, with 16 bases lying between them. This CDR3 has 16 residues. Germline CDR1 is LNHDA and CDR2 is SQIVND (reference sequence). Here the CDR3 reads CASSLLGQRANEKLFF. CDR3 nucleotide sequence: TGTGCCAGTAGTTTGCTCGGACAAAGGGCTAATGAAAAACTGTTTTTT.

The V and J genes are TRBV10-3 and TRBJ2-7, with D unresolved. The germline V and J ends were trimmed by 4 bases and 0 bases, with 13 bases remaining between them. Germline V gene lookup returns CDR1 ENHRY and CDR2 SYGVKD. The CDR3 runs 15 residues. CDR3 sequence reads: CAISVDVRGSYEQYF. CDR3 bases: TGTGCCATCAGTGTTGATGTCAGAGGCTCCTACGAGCAGTACTTC.

The rearrangement joins TRBV5-1 to TRBJ1-3; TRBD1 is a possible D gene (5 bases). Trimming removed 4 bases at V and 8 bases at J, with 19 bases between. Per germline, CDR1 SGHRS and CDR2 YFSETQ. The CDR3 totals 15 residues. This CDR3 reads CASSVGQGAWDTIYF. The CDR3 DNA reads TGCGCCAGCAGCGTCGGACAAGGAGCATGGGACACCATATATTTT.

J is TRBJ2-2 and V is TRBV6-4, with TRBD2 identical over 8 bases. Germline V gene lookup returns CDR1 MRHNA and CDR2 SNTAGT. The CDR3 extends over 15 amino acids. V shed 2 bases, J shed 6 bases, and the junction held 5 bases outside the gene matches. CDR3 bases: TGTGCCAGCAGTGACGGCGGGGGGAAGGCCGGGGAGCTGTTTTTT. Translating it yields CASSDGGGKAGELFF.

This clone was detected once. The V call is TRBV18, the J call TRBJ1-3; D remains ambiguous. The CDR3 consists of 13 residues. Germline lookup yields CDR1 KGHSH and CDR2 LQKENI. Trimming took 3 bases from V and 4 from J, leaving 7 bases between them. CDR3 residues: CASSPSPGNTIYF. CDR3 DNA sequence: TGTGCCAGCTCACCCTCCCCGGGAAACACCATATATTTT.

Details on this clone: One end of the junction is discordant with germline, which a read error may explain. The sample carries other DNA sequences with the same CDR3. The chain employs TRBV13 and TRBJ1-1, with TRBD1 matching 7 bases. The germline V gene has CDR1 PRHDT and CDR2 FYEKMQ (reference sequence). The CDR3 sequence is 13 residues long. The CDR3 loop reads CASSHRGFTEAFF. For the CDR3, the DNA is TGTGCCAGCAGTCACAGGGGTTTCACTGAAGCCTTCTTT.

This clone was recorded once. V usage is TRBV24-1 and J usage is TRBJ2-7; a possible D gene is TRBD2 (6 bases). CDR1 is KGHDR, CDR2 SFDVKD, per germline. The CDR3 has 14 amino acids. V was trimmed by 4 bases and J by 7 bases, leaving 16 bases between them. CDR3 sequence: CATSDQPRGGEQYF. For the CDR3, the DNA is TGTGCCACCAGTGACCAACCCCGTGGAGGGGAGCAGTACTTC.

This clone was picked up one time. The junction and the germline gene differ at one end; a read error may be behind it. The V call is TRBV19, the J call TRBJ1-5; 10 positions agree with TRBD1. The germline V gene has CDR1 LNHDA and CDR2 SQIVND (reference sequence). The CDR3 covers 15 residues. The CDR3 DNA reads TGTGCCAGTAGTGAGATGACAGGGGGCAAGCAGCCCCAGCATTTT. It codes for CASSEMTGGKQPQHF.

The V gene is TRBV16, the J gene TRBJ2-2; 8 positions match TRBD1. Germline V gene sequence: CDR1 KGHSY, CDR2 FQNENV. This CDR3 spans 15 amino acids. V shed 0 bases, J shed 6 bases, and the junction held 3 bases outside the gene matches. The CDR3 DNA follows: TGTGCCAGCAGCCAATCGACAGGGGTCCCCGGGGAGCTGTTTTTT. As protein: CASSQSTGVPGELFF. Looking up the rest from reference TRBV16 and TRBJ2-2 gives the full variable domain: GEEVAQTPKHLVRGEGQKAKLYCAPIKGHSYVFWYQQVLKNEFKFLISFQNENVFDETGMPKERFSAKCLPNSPCSLEIQATKLEDSAVYFCASSQSTGVPGELFFGEGSRLTVL.